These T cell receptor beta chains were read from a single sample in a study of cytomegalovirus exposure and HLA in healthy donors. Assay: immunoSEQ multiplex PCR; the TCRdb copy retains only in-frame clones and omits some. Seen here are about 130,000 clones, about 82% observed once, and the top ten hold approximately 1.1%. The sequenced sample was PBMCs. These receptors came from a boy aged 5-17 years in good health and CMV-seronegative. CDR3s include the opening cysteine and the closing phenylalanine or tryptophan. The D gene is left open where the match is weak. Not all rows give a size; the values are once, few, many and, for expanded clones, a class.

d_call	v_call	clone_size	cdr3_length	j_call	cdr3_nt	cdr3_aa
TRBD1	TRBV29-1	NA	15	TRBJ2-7	TGCAGCGCTCCCATTTCCGGGACAGGGGCCTACGAGCAGTACTTC	CSAPISGTGAYEQYF
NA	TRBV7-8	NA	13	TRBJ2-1	TGTGCCAGCAGCTCGGGTGCTACCAATGAGCAGTTCTTC	CASSSGATNEQFF
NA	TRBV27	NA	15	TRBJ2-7	TGTGCCAGCAGTCCCCGGGGGGACACATCCTACGAGCAGTACTTC	CASSPRGDTSYEQYF
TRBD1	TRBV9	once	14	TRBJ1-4	TGTGCCAGCAGCACGGGACAGGGTAACGAAAAACTGTTTTTT	CASSTGQGNEKLFF
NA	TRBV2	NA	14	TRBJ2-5	TGTGCCAGCAGCCGGATACGGAGTAGGGAGACCCAGTACTTC	CASSRIRSRETQYF
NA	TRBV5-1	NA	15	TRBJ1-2	TGCGCCAGCAGCTTGAGTGGGCAGGGGCCCTATGGCTACACCTTC	CASSLSGQGPYGYTF
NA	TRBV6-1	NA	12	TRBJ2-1	TGTGCCAGCAGTGAAGCAGGGGTTGAGCAGTTCTTC	CASSEAGVEQFF
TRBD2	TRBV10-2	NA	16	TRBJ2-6	TGCGCCAGCAGGCTCACGGGGGGGCAGGGGGCCAACGTCCTGACTTTC	CASRLTGGQGANVLTF
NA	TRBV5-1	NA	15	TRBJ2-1	TGCGCCAGCCGGCTAGGGGCGGGAAGTAACAATGGGCAGTTCTTC	CASRLGAGSNNGQFF
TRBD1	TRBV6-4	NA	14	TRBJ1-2	TGTGCCAGCAGTGACCCGGGGACAGGGTCAGGCTACACCTTC	CASSDPGTGSGYTF
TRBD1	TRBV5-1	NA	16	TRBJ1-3	TGCGCCAGCAGCTTTGGGACAGGCCTCTCTGGAAACACCATATATTTT	CASSFGTGLSGNTIYF
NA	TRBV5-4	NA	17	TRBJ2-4	TGTGCCAGCAGCCCGGGAGGGGTTGGGGACAGAGTCAACATTCAGTACTTC	CASSPGGVGDRVNIQYF
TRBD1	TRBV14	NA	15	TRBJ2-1	TGTGCCAGCAGCCGGCCCGGGACAGGGTACAATGAGCAGTTCTTC	CASSRPGTGYNEQFF
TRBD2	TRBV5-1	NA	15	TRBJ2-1	TGCGCCAGCAGCTACCTGACTAGCGGGAGTAATGAGCAGTTCTTC	CASSYLTSGSNEQFF
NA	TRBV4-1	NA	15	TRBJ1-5	TGCGCCAGCAGCCAGCAGGGCGCAGGGATGCAGCCCCAGCATTTT	CASSQQGAGMQPQHF
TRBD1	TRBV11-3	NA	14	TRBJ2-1	TGTGCCAGCAGCCCAGGGGGCTCCTACAATGAGCAGTTCTTC	CASSPGGSYNEQFF
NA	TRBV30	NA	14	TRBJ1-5	TGTGCCTGGAGTGGGGGGGGTGCCAATCAGCCCCAGCATTTT	CAWSGGGANQPQHF
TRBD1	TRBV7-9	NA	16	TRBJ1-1	TGTGCCAGCAGTCATAGGAGGGGACAGGTGAACACTGAAGCTTTCTTT	CASSHRRGQVNTEAFF
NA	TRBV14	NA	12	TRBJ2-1	TGTGCCAGCAGTCACCTAGCGAATGAGCAGTTCTTC	CASSHLANEQFF
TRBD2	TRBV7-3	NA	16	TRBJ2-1	TGTGCCAGCAGCCAAGCGGGAGGGGGAGGCTACAATGAGCAGTTCTTC	CASSQAGGGGYNEQFF
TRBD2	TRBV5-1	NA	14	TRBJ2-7	TGCGCCAGCAGCTTGACTAGCGGAAGCTACGAGCAGTACTTC	CASSLTSGSYEQYF
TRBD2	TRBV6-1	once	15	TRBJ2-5	TGTGCCAGCAGTGGGTATAGCGGGAGCAGGGAGACCCAGTACTTC	CASSGYSGSRETQYF
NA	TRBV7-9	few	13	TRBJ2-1	TGTGCCAGCAGCCCACTACATAGCCCTGAGCAGTTCTTC	CASSPLHSPEQFF
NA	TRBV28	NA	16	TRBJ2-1	TGTGCCAGCGCTACCCTAACTAGGGGCGGGGACAATGAGCAGTTCTTC	CASATLTRGGDNEQFF
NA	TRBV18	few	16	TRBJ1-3	TGTGCCAGCTCACCAAGTCTTAAGACATCTGGAAACACCATATATTTT	CASSPSLKTSGNTIYF
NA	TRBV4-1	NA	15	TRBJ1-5	TGCGCCAGCAGCCAAGAGGCCTTTAGCAATCAGCCCCAGCATTTT	CASSQEAFSNQPQHF
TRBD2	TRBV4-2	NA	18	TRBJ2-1	TGTGCCAGCAGCCAAGAAGTCGGACTAGCGGGAGGAGTTATTGAGCAGTTCTTC	CASSQEVGLAGGVIEQFF
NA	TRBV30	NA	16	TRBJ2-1	TGTGCCTGGGGGACCGAAACGCCGGGACTCTATGGTGAGCAGTTCTTC	CAWGTETPGLYGEQFF
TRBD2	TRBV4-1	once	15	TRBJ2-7	TGCGCCAGCAGCCAAGTCGTGACTAGCGGGAACGAGCAGTACTTC	CASSQVVTSGNEQYF
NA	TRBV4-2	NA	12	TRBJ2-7	TGTGCCAGCAGCCAACAGGCGGGGGAGCAGTACTTC	CASSQQAGEQYF
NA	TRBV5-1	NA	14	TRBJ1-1	TGCGCCAGCAGCCCCCAGACATTGAACACTGAAGCTTTCTTT	CASSPQTLNTEAFF
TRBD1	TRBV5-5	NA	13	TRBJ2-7	TGTGCCAGCAGTCCGGACAGGGTGTACGAGCAGTACTTC	CASSPDRVYEQYF
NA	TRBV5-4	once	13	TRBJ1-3	TGTGCCAGCAGCTTGGGAGGGGGAAACACCATATATTTT	CASSLGGGNTIYF
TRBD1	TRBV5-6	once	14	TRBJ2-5	TGTGCCAGCAGCTTGGCCGACAGGGAAGAGACCCAGTACTTC	CASSLADREETQYF
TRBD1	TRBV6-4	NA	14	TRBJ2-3	TGTGCCAGCAATTCGGGACAGGGCGCAGATACGCAGTATTTT	CASNSGQGADTQYF
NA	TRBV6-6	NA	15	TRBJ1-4	TGTGCCAGCAGCCCACTCCCAGGGTCGGAGGAAAAACTGTTTTTT	CASSPLPGSEEKLFF
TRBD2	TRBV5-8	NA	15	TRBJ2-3	TGTGCCAGCAGCTTGGCTCTAGCGGGAGTAGATACGCAGTATTTT	CASSLALAGVDTQYF